Shown below are 9 T cell receptor beta chains from a single sample sequenced in a study of blood T cell repertoires in COVID-19. Clones were sequenced by immunoSEQ multiplex PCR, and TCRdb holds only the in-frame ones, with some missing. Found here are about 280,000 clones, roughly 85% of them singletons; the top ten hold roughly 2.7%. Specimen: PBMCs or T cells enriched from blood (not recorded which). The receptors stem from a woman between 45 and 65 years old who had recovered from COVID-19.

Concerning this clone: Other DNA sequences in the same sample also yield this CDR3. The gene calls are TRBV7-2 and TRBJ2-7; the D is unclear. Germline V gene sequence: CDR1 SGHTA, CDR2 FQGNSA. Trimming left V 1 base short and J 0 bases short, with 10 bases between. This CDR3 has 15 residues. The CDR3 region has the DNA TGTGCCAGCAGCTTAGGTTCCGGTAGCTCCTACGAGCAGTACTTC. Its translation is CASSLGSGSSYEQYF.

In nucleotides, the CDR3 is TGTGCCAGCAGTTTATTGGGCAGGGGGCCGAGAGGCTACACCTTC. Its translation is CASSLLGRGPRGYTF. The V call is TRBV27, the J call TRBJ1-2; TRBD1 aligns across 8 bases. With V trimmed by 1 base and J by 8 bases, 9 bases remained unmatched. The CDR3 has 15 amino acids. From germline, CDR1 is MNHEY and CDR2 SMNVEV (reference sequence).

The V call is TRBV7-2, the J call TRBJ2-7; 9 nucleotides match TRBD1. CDR1 is SGHTA, CDR2 FQGNSA, per germline. The CDR3 is 14 residues long. J gave up 2 bases and V 7 bases, and 6 bases lay outside the gene matches. The CDR3 DNA reads TGTGCCAGCAAGGCTGGACAGGGGACCTACGAGCAGTACTTC. It yields the protein CASKAGQGTYEQYF.

For the CDR3, the DNA is TGCGCCACCCAAAAACAAACCGGGACAGGGGCCCACGAGCAGTACTTC. Its protein product is CATQKQTGTGAHEQYF. The chain couples TRBV5-1 to TRBJ2-7; 10 nucleotides line up with TRBD1. This CDR3 is 16 amino acids long. V was pared by 9 bases and J by 5 bases, with 17 bases of the junction left unmatched. Germline V lookup: CDR1 SGHRS, CDR2 YFSETQ.

The V and J genes are TRBV5-1 and TRBJ1-4; D is ambiguous. The CDR3 has 14 residues. V was pared by 1 base and J by 6 bases, with 10 bases between. Germline values: CDR1 SGHRS, CDR2 YFSETQ. CDR3 amino acids: CASSLSSNDEKLFF. The CDR3 bases are TGCGCCAGCAGCTTGTCCTCTAACGATGAAAAACTGTTTTTT.

A few counts support this clone. The genes are TRBV9 and TRBJ1-5, with TRBD1 matching 9 bases. V shed 4 bases, J shed 5 bases, and the junction held 4 bases outside the gene matches. The length of the CDR3 is 14 residues. Germline V gene lookup returns CDR1 SGDLS and CDR2 YYNGEE. This CDR3 reads CASSSGQGHQPQHF. The CDR3 nucleotides are TGTGCCAGCAGCTCGGGACAGGGCCATCAGCCCCAGCATTTT.

The chain combines TRBV5-1 with TRBJ2-1, with D possibly TRBD1 on 6 matching bases. The germline V gene encodes CDR1 SGHRS and CDR2 YFSETQ. V lost 4 bases, J lost 5 bases, and 16 bases lay in between. The CDR3 is 15 amino acids. CDR3 bases: TGCGCCAGCAGCAATAGGGGGACATCCAACAATGAGCAGTTCTTC. Its protein product is CASSNRGTSNNEQFF.

The chain carries TRBV9 and TRBJ2-2; D gene ambiguous. This CDR3 contains 12 residues. CDR1 is SGDLS and CDR2 is YYNGEE in the germline V gene. V lost 4 bases, J lost 6 bases, and 7 bases lay in between. The CDR3 DNA reads TGTGCCAGCAGCCCCATTTCCGGGGAGCTGTTTTTT. Translating gives CASSPISGELFF.

This chain connects TRBV28 to TRBJ1-1, with 7 bases lining up with TRBD1. Germline CDR1 reads MDHEN; CDR2 reads SYDVKM. The length of the CDR3 is 16 residues. The V gene end was trimmed by 5 bases and the J gene end by 4 bases; junction bases not matched to a gene: 13. The CDR3 DNA reads TGTGCCAGCAGTCCCGGACAGGAAAGGAGGGGCACTGAAGCTTTCTTT. Its protein product is CASSPGQERRGTEAFF.